These T cell receptor beta chains were read from a single sample in a study of tumor T cells in aggressive B-cell lymphoma. The table came from immunoSEQ multiplex PCR; TCRdb's copy has only in-frame clones and leaves some out. The table includes approximately 12,000 clones, 75% to 90% detected once. The sequencing input was tumor tissue. Receptor source: an adult with diffuse large B cell lymphoma. Both conserved end residues are part of each CDR3. Each record gives: V gene, D gene, clone size, J gene, CDR3 protein, CDR3 DNA. A D gene is named only where the DNA matches it firmly. Clone size is shown for a subset of rows, as once, few, many or a class of expanded clone.

TRBV5-1	-	-	TRBJ2-1	CASSLRSGYNEQFF	TGCGCCAGCAGCTTAAGGAGCGGCTACAATGAGCAGTTCTTC
TRBV28	-	few	TRBJ2-7	CASLAETYEQYF	TGTGCCAGCTTAGCGGAAACCTACGAGCAGTACTTC
TRBV6-1	-	-	TRBJ1-4	CASSEQRQGREEKLFF	TGTGCCAGCAGTGAACAACGGCAGGGGCGCGAAGAAAAACTGTTTTTT
TRBV7-6	TRBD1	once	TRBJ2-7	CASSPRGGTGIYEQYF	TGTGCCAGCAGCCCCAGGGGAGGGACAGGGATCTACGAGCAGTACTTC
TRBV7-8	TRBD1	-	TRBJ1-1	CASSFDRGLNTEAFF	TGTGCCAGCAGCTTCGACAGGGGACTGAACACTGAAGCTTTCTTT
TRBV9	TRBD1	-	TRBJ1-1	CASSRSRQGSTEAFF	TGTGCCAGCAGCCGATCTCGACAGGGGTCAACTGAAGCTTTCTTT
TRBV10-3	-	-	TRBJ1-4	CAISPDRHEKLFF	TGTGCCATCAGTCCAGACAGGCATGAAAAACTGTTTTTT
TRBV6-5	-	-	TRBJ2-1	CASSYSDRGRDEQFF	TGTGCCAGCAGTTACTCGGATCGAGGGCGGGACGAGCAGTTCTTC
TRBV5-1	TRBD2	once	TRBJ2-5	CASSLNLAGGPIRPETQYF	TGCGCCAGCAGCTTGAATCTAGCGGGAGGGCCTATCCGTCCGGAGACCCAGTACTTC
TRBV7-8	-	-	TRBJ2-1	CASSLEVSRYNEQFF	TGTGCCAGCAGCTTAGAAGTTAGCCGATACAATGAGCAGTTCTTC
TRBV27	-	-	TRBJ1-1	CASHVSENTEAFF	TGTGCCAGCCACGTTAGTGAGAACACTGAAGCTTTCTTT
TRBV6-1	-	-	TRBJ2-5	CASRAQIQETQYF	TGTGCCAGCAGGGCACAGATTCAAGAGACCCAGTACTTC
TRBV6-5	-	-	TRBJ1-2	CASSRRGGSYTF	TGTGCCAGCAGCCGACGGGGGGGTAGCTACACCTTC
TRBV11-2	-	-	TRBJ2-7	CASSLGGLGEQYF	TGTGCCAGCAGCTTAGGGGGACTGGGGGAGCAGTACTTC
TRBV11-2	-	-	TRBJ1-3	CASRSARAVLDTIYF	TGTGCCAGCAGATCCGCACGTGCAGTCTTGGACACCATATATTTT
TRBV28	TRBD2	-	TRBJ2-1	CASSPGGGTSGSQGQFF	TGTGCCAGCAGCCCTGGCGGGGGGACTAGCGGGAGTCAGGGGCAGTTCTTC
TRBV7-5	-	-	TRBJ2-7	CARSFPPAGGSPSYEQYF	TGTGCCAGAAGCTTCCCCCCAGCGGGAGGCTCTCCCTCCTACGAGCAGTACTTC
TRBV28	TRBD1	-	TRBJ2-7	CASNPTGPGYEQYF	TGTGCCAGCAACCCGACAGGGCCCGGATACGAGCAGTACTTC
TRBV6-6	TRBD1	-	TRBJ2-7	CASSYSGTGEEQYF	TGTGCCAGCAGTTACTCCGGCACAGGGGAAGAGCAGTACTTC
TRBV7-2	TRBD2	once	TRBJ2-6	CASSPRGVTGANVLTF	TGTGCCAGCAGCCCACGGGGGGTAACTGGGGCCAACGTCCTGACTTTC
TRBV15	-	-	TRBJ1-2	CATSGGSYGYTF	TGTGCCACCAGCGGGGGCTCCTATGGCTACACCTTC
TRBV29-1	TRBD2	-	TRBJ2-1	CSVEDGRAAVF	TGCAGCGTTGAGGACGGGAGGGCCGCGGTCTTC
TRBV6-5	-	-	TRBJ1-2	CASSYRQSNYGYTF	TGTGCCAGCAGTTACCGACAGTCTAACTATGGCTACACCTTC
TRBV2	-	-	TRBJ2-2	CASSEALRNTGELFF	TGTGCCAGCAGTGAAGCGCTTAGGAACACCGGGGAGCTGTTTTTT
TRBV23-1	-	-	TRBJ1-5	CASSQSGGNGQPQHF	TGCGCCAGCAGTCAAAGTGGGGGGAACGGCCAGCCCCAGCATTTT
TRBV28	-	-	TRBJ2-3	CASSLWGGTDTQYF	TGTGCCAGCAGTTTATGGGGGGGAACAGATACGCAGTATTTT
TRBV11-2	TRBD2	-	TRBJ2-1	CASRRGSDRLQFF	TGTGCCAGCAGGCGGGGGAGCGATAGGCTGCAGTTCTTC
TRBV29-1	TRBD2	-	TRBJ2-1	CSGKTTSAYNEQFF	TGCAGCGGCAAAACCACTAGCGCGTACAATGAGCAGTTCTTC
TRBV5-1	TRBD1	-	TRBJ2-5	CASRRTGGGQETQYF	TGCGCCAGCAGAAGGACAGGGGGAGGCCAAGAGACCCAGTACTTC
TRBV6-6	-	few	TRBJ2-1	CATRFKSGASYNEQFF	TGTGCCACCCGTTTTAAAAGTGGGGCCTCCTACAATGAGCAGTTCTTC
TRBV2	-	-	TRBJ2-7	CASSEGQNGDEQYF	TGTGCCAGCAGTGAGGGACAAAACGGGGACGAGCAGTACTTC
TRBV5-6	TRBD2	-	TRBJ2-1	CASSLRTSGYNEQFF	TGTGCCAGCAGCTTGCGGACTAGCGGGTACAATGAGCAGTTCTTC
TRBV30	-	-	TRBJ2-1	CAWSITGFEQFF	TGTGCCTGGAGCATCACAGGGTTTGAGCAGTTCTTC
TRBV5-1	TRBD1	once	TRBJ1-2	CASSPGQGKFNYGYTF	TGCGCCAGCAGCCCCGGACAGGGTAAATTTAACTATGGCTACACCTTC
TRBV13	TRBD1	-	TRBJ2-5	CASSLDRGTQYF	TGTGCCAGCAGCTTAGACAGGGGGACCCAGTACTTC
TRBV28	-	-	TRBJ1-1	CASSSRLPEAFF	TGTGCCAGCAGTTCGAGACTCCCTGAAGCTTTCTTT
TRBV10-1	TRBD2	-	TRBJ2-1	CASTGTSGTEQFF	TGCGCCAGCACCGGGACTAGCGGGACTGAGCAGTTCTTC
TRBV29-1	-	-	TRBJ2-4	CSVGQGRDIQYF	TGCAGCGTTGGGCAGGGGAGAGATATTCAGTACTTC
TRBV2	-	-	TRBJ1-5	CASSHPVEGMHQPQHF	TGTGCCAGCAGTCACCCCGTGGAGGGCATGCATCAGCCCCAGCATTTT
TRBV6-1	TRBD2	-	TRBJ2-7	CASSGGGRAGGLTYEQYF	TGTGCCAGCAGTGGGGGGGGGCGGGCGGGAGGACTGACCTACGAGCAGTACTTC
TRBV28	TRBD1	-	TRBJ1-2	CASTLGQGNGYTF	TGTGCCAGCACCCTGGGACAGGGGAATGGCTACACCTTC
TRBV28	-	-	TRBJ2-3	CASSLAMAGTDTQYF	TGTGCCAGCAGTCTTGCAATGGCGGGCACAGATACGCAGTATTTT
TRBV28	-	-	TRBJ2-7	CASSLIRDSYEQYF	TGTGCCAGCAGTTTAATCCGGGACTCCTACGAGCAGTACTTC
TRBV2	-	once	TRBJ2-2	CASGRDWPNTGELFF	TGTGCCAGCGGCCGGGACTGGCCAAACACCGGGGAGCTGTTTTTT
TRBV15	-	once	TRBJ2-7	CATSSNPKAGRHGEQYF	TGTGCCACCAGCAGTAATCCTAAGGCGGGGCGCCACGGCGAGCAGTACTTC
TRBV28	TRBD2	-	TRBJ2-5	CASSFIGLAAEETQYF	TGTGCCAGCAGTTTCATTGGACTAGCGGCCGAAGAGACCCAGTACTTC
TRBV7-6	TRBD2	-	TRBJ2-5	CASSLGKTSGIETQYF	TGTGCCAGCAGCTTAGGGAAGACTAGCGGGATAGAGACCCAGTACTTC
TRBV18	TRBD1	-	TRBJ2-5	CASSLNRPGQQETQYF	TGTGCCAGCTCACTAAACAGGCCGGGACAGCAAGAGACCCAGTACTTC
TRBV6-5	-	once	TRBJ2-3	CASSYGVAEADTQYF	TGTGCCAGCAGTTATGGAGTAGCAGAAGCAGATACGCAGTATTTT
TRBV5-1	TRBD1	-	TRBJ1-6	CASSPLGQDNSPLHF	TGCGCCAGCAGCCCGCTAGGACAGGATAATTCACCCCTCCACTTT
TRBV28	-	-	TRBJ1-2	CASSLNYGYTF	TGTGCCAGCTCACTTAACTATGGCTACACCTTC